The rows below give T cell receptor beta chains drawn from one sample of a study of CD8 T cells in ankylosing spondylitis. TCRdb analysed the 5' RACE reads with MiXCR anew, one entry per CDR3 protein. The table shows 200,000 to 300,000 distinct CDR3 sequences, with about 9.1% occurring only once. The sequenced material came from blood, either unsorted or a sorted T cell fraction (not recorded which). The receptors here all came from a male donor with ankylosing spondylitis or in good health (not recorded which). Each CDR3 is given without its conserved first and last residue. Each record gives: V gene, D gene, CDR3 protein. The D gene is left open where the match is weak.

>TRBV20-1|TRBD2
SARDRTSVQETQY
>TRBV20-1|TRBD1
SARDPRRDSYEQY
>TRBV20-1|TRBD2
SVRVTSGGANEQF
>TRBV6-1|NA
ASRKSGHLNYGYT
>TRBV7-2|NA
ASSLVGRKIYEQY
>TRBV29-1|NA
SALSGGGYEQY
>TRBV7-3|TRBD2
ASSLMNLAGAKEQY
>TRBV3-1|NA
ASSQRPGGEQY
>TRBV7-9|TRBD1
ASSLGSGTGQSPLH
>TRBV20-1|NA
SAMEGPSTGAF
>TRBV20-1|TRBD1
SATGTGQETQY
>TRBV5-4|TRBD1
ASSPGPGTGNSPLH
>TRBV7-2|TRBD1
ASSSSTGAYGYT
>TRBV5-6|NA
ASSLEAPRNTQY
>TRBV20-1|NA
SAVPVRGLNTEAF
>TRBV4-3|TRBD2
ASSQTAGTSDSYNEQF
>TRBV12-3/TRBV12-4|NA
ASSLAVLNTGELF
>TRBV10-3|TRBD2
AISESTGRASGTGELF
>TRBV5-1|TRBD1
ASSLDGQGHYGYT
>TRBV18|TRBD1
ASSPLGRGLVETQY
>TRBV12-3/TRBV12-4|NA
ASRVGTFYNEQF
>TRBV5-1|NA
ASSWGFGSAMRNTIY
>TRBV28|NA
ASSLGGLSGANVLT
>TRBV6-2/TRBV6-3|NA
ASSLIDFLYGYT
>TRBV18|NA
ASSPRGSNTGELF
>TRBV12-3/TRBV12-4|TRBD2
ASSPFPAGGQETQY
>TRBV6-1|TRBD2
ASRGLADLPDTQY
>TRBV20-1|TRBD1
SATRQGRAETQY
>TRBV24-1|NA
ATSDSTDNPGELF
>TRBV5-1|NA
ASSLRPSEKLF
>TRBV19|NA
ASTASYTEGYT
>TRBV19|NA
ASSIGDRLIISHQPQH
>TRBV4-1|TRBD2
ASSQGPGLALSSYNEQF
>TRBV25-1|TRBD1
ASRPPGQGSGELF
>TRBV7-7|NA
AAAYSLNTGELF
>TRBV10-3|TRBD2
AISEPSGTSGYNEQF
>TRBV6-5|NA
ASSYGAGFNQPQH
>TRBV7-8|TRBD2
ASSPTRLAGRVGELF
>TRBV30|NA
AWVTQGSYEQY
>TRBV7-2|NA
ASSLVSGNNEKLF
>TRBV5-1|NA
ASSLDLRATDTQY
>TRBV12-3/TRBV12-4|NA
ASSLAGKNIQY
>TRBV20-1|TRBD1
SAPWAGGYSYEQY
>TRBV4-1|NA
ASSQDGQKNQPQH
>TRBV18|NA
ASSPPARAQETQY
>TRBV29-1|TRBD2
SGGAAGSGELF
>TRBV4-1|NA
ASSVAGPSTDTQY
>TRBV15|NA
ATSRDPGSSYNSPLH
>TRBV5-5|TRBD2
ASSLSREGAYNEQF
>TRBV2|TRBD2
ASTERLAGTGELF
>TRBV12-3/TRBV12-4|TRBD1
ATGGQGTYEQY
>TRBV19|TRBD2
ASSITSGTYNEQF
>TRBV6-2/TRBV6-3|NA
ATTPPPAVTYEQY
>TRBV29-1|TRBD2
SVDRDYLTDTQY
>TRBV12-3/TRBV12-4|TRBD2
ASTLTSGGPSTDTQY